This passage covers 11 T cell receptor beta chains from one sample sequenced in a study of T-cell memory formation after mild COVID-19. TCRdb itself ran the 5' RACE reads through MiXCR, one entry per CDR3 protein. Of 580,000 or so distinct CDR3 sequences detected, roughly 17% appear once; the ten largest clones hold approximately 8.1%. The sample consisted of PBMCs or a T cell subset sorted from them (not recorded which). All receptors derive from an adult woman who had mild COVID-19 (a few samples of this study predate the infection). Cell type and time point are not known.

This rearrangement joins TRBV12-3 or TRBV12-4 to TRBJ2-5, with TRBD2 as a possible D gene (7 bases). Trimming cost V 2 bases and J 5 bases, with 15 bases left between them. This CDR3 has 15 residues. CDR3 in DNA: TGTGCCAGCAGTTTAATGTGGGGGGGCCGCGAGACCCAGTACTTC. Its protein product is CASSLMWGGRETQYF.

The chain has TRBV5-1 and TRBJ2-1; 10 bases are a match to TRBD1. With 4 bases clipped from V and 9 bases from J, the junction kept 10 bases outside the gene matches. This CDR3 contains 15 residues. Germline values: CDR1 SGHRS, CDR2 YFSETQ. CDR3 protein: CASSPRTGGEGEQFF. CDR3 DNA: TGCGCCAGCAGCCCCAGGACAGGGGGTGAGGGTGAGCAGTTCTTC.

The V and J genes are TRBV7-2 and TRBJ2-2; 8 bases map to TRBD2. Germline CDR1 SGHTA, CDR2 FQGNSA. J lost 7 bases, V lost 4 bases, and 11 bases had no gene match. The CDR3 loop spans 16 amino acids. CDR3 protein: CASSSTSGGMGGELFF. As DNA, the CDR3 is TGTGCCAGCAGCTCTACTAGCGGAGGGATGGGCGGGGAGCTGTTTTTT.

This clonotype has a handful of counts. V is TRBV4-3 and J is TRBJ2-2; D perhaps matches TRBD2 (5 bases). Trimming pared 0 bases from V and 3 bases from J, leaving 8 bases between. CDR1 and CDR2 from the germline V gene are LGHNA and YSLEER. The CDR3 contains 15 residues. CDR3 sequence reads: CASSQEDLYTGELFF. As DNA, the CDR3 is TGCGCCAGCAGCCAAGAGGACTTGTACACCGGGGAGCTGTTTTTT.

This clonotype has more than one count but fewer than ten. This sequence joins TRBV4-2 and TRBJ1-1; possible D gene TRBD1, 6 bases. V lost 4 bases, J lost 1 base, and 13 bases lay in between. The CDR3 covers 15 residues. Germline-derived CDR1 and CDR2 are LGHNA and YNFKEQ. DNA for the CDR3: TGTGCCAGCAGCCTTCACAGGGAAAAGAACACTGAAGCTTTCTTT. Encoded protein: CASSLHREKNTEAFF.

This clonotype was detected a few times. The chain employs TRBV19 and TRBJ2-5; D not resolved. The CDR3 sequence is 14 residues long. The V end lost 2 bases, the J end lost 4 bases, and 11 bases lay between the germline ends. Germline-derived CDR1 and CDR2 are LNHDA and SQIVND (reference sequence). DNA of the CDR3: TGTGCCAGTAGTATATTAGGGAAAGGAGAGACCCAGTACTTC. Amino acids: CASSILGKGETQYF.

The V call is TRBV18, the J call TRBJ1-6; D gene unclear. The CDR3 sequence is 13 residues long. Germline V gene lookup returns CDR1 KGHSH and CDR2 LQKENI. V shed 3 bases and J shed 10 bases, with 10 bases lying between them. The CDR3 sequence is CASSPSMESPLHF. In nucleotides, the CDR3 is TGTGCCAGCTCACCGTCCATGGAGTCACCCCTCCACTTT. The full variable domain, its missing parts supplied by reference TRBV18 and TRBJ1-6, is NAGVMQNPRHLVRRRGQEARLRCSPMKGHSHVYWYRQLPEEGLKFMVYLQKENIIDESGMPKERFSAEFPKEGPSILRIQQVVRGDSAAYFCASSPSMESPLHFGNGTRLTVT.

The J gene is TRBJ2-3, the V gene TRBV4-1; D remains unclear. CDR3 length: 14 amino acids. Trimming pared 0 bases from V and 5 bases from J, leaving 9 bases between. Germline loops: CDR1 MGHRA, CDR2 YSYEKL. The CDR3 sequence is CASSQEATVDTQYF. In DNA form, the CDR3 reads TGCGCCAGCAGCCAAGAGGCTACAGTAGATACGCAGTATTTT.

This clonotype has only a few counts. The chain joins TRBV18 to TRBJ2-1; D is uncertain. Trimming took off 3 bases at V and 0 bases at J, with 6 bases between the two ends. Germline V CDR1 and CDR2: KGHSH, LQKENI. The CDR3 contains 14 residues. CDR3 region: CASSPQDSYNEQFF. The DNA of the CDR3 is TGTGCCAGCTCACCCCAAGACTCCTACAATGAGCAGTTCTTC. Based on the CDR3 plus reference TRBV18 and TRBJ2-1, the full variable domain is NAGVMQNPRHLVRRRGQEARLRCSPMKGHSHVYWYRQLPEEGLKFMVYLQKENIIDESGMPKERFSAEFPKEGPSILRIQQVVRGDSAAYFCASSPQDSYNEQFFGPGTRLTVL.

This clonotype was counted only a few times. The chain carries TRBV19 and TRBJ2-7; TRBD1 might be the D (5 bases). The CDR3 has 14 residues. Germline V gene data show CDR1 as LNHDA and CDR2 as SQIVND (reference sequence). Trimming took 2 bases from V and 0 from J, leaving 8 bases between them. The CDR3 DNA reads TGTGCCAGTAGTATACACAGGTCCTCCTACGAGCAGTACTTC. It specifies CASSIHRSSYEQYF. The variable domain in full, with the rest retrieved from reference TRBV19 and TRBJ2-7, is DGGITQSPKYLFRKEGQNVTLSCEQNLNHDAMYWYRQDPGQGLRLIYYSQIVNDFQKGDIAEGYSVSREKKESFPLTVTSAQKNPTAFYLCASSIHRSSYEQYFGPGTRLTVT.

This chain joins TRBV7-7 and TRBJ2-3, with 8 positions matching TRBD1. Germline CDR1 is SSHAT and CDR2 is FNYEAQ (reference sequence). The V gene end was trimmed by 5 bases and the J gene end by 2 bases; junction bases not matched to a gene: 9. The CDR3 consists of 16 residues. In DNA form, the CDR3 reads TGTGCCAGCAGCCTCGGGACAGGACTATCCACAGATACGCAGTATTTT. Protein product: CASSLGTGLSTDTQYF.